One and the same sample provided the 22 T cell receptor beta chains below, sequenced in a study of blood T cell repertoires in COVID-19. TCRdb's table, derived via immunoSEQ multiplex PCR, lists solely in-frame clones and lacks some. The sample lists 120,000 or so clones, about 80% occurring once. The sequenced sample was peripheral blood. These receptors all stem from a human donor in a cohort sampled during active COVID-19.

The chain combines TRBV11-2 with TRBJ2-1; D is unresolved. V shed 5 bases and J shed 4 bases, with 12 bases lying between them. The CDR3 extends over 14 amino acids. Germline CDR1 and CDR2: SGHAT and FQNNGV. CDR3 region: CASSHFPIYNEQFF. In nucleotides, the CDR3 is TGTGCCAGCAGCCACTTCCCCATATACAATGAGCAGTTCTTC.

This clone was found a few times. The V call is TRBV7-9, the J call TRBJ1-5; 8 bases are shared with TRBD1. The CDR3 consists of 15 residues. Germline V gives CDR1 SEHNR, CDR2 FQNEAQ (reference sequence). V gave up 10 bases and J gave up 0 bases; unmatched junction bases: 8. As DNA, the CDR3 is TGTGCCACGCAGGGGGCTTCGTATAGCAATCAGCCCCAGCATTTT. Its protein product is CATQGASYSNQPQHF.

The chain joins TRBV29-1 to TRBJ2-2; the D gene is possibly TRBD2 (5 bases). V was clipped by 7 bases and J by 7 bases, with 19 bases between them. The CDR3 has 14 residues. Germline V lookup: CDR1 SQVTM, CDR2 ANQGSEA. As DNA, the CDR3 is TGCAGCGGCTATTGGGTCGGGAAGCGCGGGGAGCTGTTTTTT. Its translation: CSGYWVGKRGELFF.

The V gene is TRBV2, the J gene TRBJ2-3; possibly TRBD1 for D (5 bases). Germline assignment: CDR1 SNHLY and CDR2 FYNNEI. V was cut by 8 bases and J by 2 bases, with 11 bases left in between. This CDR3 contains 13 residues. The CDR3 here is CASRGRDTDTQYF. Here the CDR3 DNA reads TGTGCCAGCCGCGGCAGGGACACAGATACGCAGTATTTT. Full variable domain (outside the CDR3, taken from reference TRBV2 and TRBJ2-3): EPEVTQTPSHQVTQMGQEVILRCVPISNHLYFYWYRQILGQKVEFLVSFYNNEISEKSEIFDDQFSVERPDGSNFTLKIRSTKLEDSAMYFCASRGRDTDTQYFGPGTRLTVL.

J is TRBJ1-1 and V is TRBV18; TRBD1 matches 9 bases. The CDR3 covers 16 residues. Germline-derived CDR1 and CDR2 are KGHSH and LQKENI. Trimming cost V 2 bases and J 5 bases; bases outside gene matches: 9. The CDR3 sequence: CASSPGADRGKTEAFF. The CDR3 DNA sequence: TGTGCCAGCTCACCAGGGGCGGACAGGGGAAAAACTGAAGCTTTCTTT.

This chain uses TRBV6-5 with TRBJ2-5; TRBD2 agrees at 8 bases. V was pared by 2 bases and J by 5 bases, with 1 base of the junction left unmatched. The germline gives CDR1 MNHEY, CDR2 SVGAGI. This CDR3 comprises 13 residues. The CDR3 DNA follows: TGTGCCAGCAGTTACCAGCGGGGGGAGACCCAGTACTTC. Amino acids: CASSYQRGETQYF.

This chain connects TRBV9 to TRBJ1-2, with 8 bases matching TRBD1. V gave up 4 bases and J gave up 8 bases; unmatched junction bases: 10. CDR3 length: 14 residues. Germline V gene lookup returns CDR1 SGDLS and CDR2 YYNGEE. The CDR3 sequence: CASSSGTGAKGYTF. DNA for the CDR3: TGTGCCAGCAGCTCCGGGACAGGCGCTAAGGGCTACACCTTC. Complete variable domain (other parts from reference TRBV9 and TRBJ1-2): DSGVTQTPKHLITATGQRVTLRCSPRSGDLSVYWYQQSLDQGLQFLIQYYNGEERAKGNILERFSAQQFPDLHSELNLSSLELGDSALYFCASSSGTGAKGYTFGSGTRLTVV.

The rearrangement joins TRBV10-2 to TRBJ2-1; D unclear. CDR3 size: 17 residues. V gave up 4 bases and J gave up 0 bases, with 16 bases separating them. Per the germline V gene, CDR1 is WSHSY and CDR2 is SAAADI. The CDR3, as DNA: TGCGCCAGCAGTGGTACTGATTACCCGAGCTCCTACAATGAGCAGTTCTTC. The encoded protein is CASSGTDYPSSYNEQFF.

The chain employs TRBV19 and TRBJ1-1, with TRBD1 matching 7 bases. CDR1 is LNHDA and CDR2 is SQIVND in the germline V gene (reference sequence). This CDR3 is built from 12 residues. After removal of 5 bases from V and 8 bases from J, the junction contained 5 bases not matched to a gene. The CDR3 region is CASSFRTGEAFF. In nucleotides, the CDR3 is TGTGCCAGTAGTTTTAGGACAGGAGAAGCTTTCTTT.

Sample share makes this clone medium-sized (0.01 to 0.1%). The chain combines TRBV3-1 (or the pseudogene TRBV3-2) with TRBJ1-4, with TRBD1 matching over 10 bases. CDR3 length: 14 amino acids. Germline V gene data show CDR1 as LGHDT and CDR2 as YNNKEL (reference sequence). After removal of 4 bases from V and 11 bases from J, the junction contained 7 bases not matched to a gene. The CDR3 nucleotides read TGTGCCAGCAGCCCCATCCGGACAGGGGGGAAACTGTTTTTT. Translation gives CASSPIRTGGKLFF.

CDR3 amino acids: CASKTGNQPQHF. The DNA for the CDR3 is TGTGCCAGCAAGACAGGGAATCAGCCCCAGCATTTT. The chain recombines TRBV2 with TRBJ1-5; 7 nucleotides align to TRBD1. Trimming removed 7 bases from V and 4 bases from J; junction bases left unmatched: 1. Germline CDR1 reads SNHLY; CDR2 reads FYNNEI. The CDR3 is made up of 12 amino acids.

The gene calls are TRBV5-1 and TRBJ1-2, with a tentative D call TRBD1 (5 bases). The length of the CDR3 is 16 residues. The V gene's germline CDR1 is SGHRS and CDR2 YFSETQ. V lost 0 bases and J lost 6, with 18 bases in between. The CDR3 coding sequence is TGCGCCAGCAGCTTGGAATCACGAGGACAAGTCAATGGCTACACCTTC. The encoded protein is CASSLESRGQVNGYTF.

Remarks on this clone: The junction departs from germline at one end; a sequencing error may be responsible. This chain connects TRBV5-6 to TRBJ2-3; D perhaps matches TRBD1 (6 bases). The CDR3 covers 15 residues. CDR1 is SGHDT and CDR2 is YYEEEE in the germline V gene. The CDR3 DNA is TGTGCCAGCAGCTTGTGGGGGCTCCGCACAGATGCGCAGTATTTT. Protein: CASSLWGLRTDAQYF.

This clone appeared a single time. The rearrangement uses TRBV18 and TRBJ2-7, with 10 bases fitting TRBD1. V shed 6 bases, J shed 2 bases, and the junction held 4 bases outside the gene matches. The CDR3 contains 14 residues. Germline loops: CDR1 KGHSH, CDR2 LQKENI. The CDR3 DNA follows: TGTGCCAGCTCGAGGGACAGGGGACCCTACGAGCAGTACTTC. Translated: CASSRDRGPYEQYF.

J is TRBJ1-5 and V is TRBV28; TRBD1 is a possible D gene (6 bases). The germline V gene encodes CDR1 MDHEN and CDR2 SYDVKM. V lost 3 bases to trimming and J lost 5 bases, with 11 bases between them. This CDR3 region has 14 residues. CDR3 DNA sequence: TGTGCCAGCAGTTTGGAGTCAGGGGATCAGCCCCAGCATTTT. Its translation is CASSLESGDQPQHF.

The rearrangement links TRBV28 to TRBJ1-1; possibly TRBD1 for D (6 bases). V was shortened by 7 bases and J by 1 base, with 16 bases between the two germline ends. Germline V CDR1 and CDR2: MDHEN, SYDVKM. This CDR3 has 15 amino acids. The CDR3 loop reads CASNIIRGGNTEAFF. The CDR3 DNA sequence: TGTGCCAGCAACATCATCAGGGGCGGGAACACTGAAGCTTTCTTT.

V is TRBV6-2 or TRBV6-3 and J is TRBJ2-7, with 8 positions matching TRBD1. CDR3 length: 16 residues. J gave up 0 bases and V 2 bases, and 6 bases lay outside the gene matches. The germline gives CDR1 MNHEY, CDR2 SVGEGT. The CDR3 here is CASSYLPGGSSYEQYF. CDR3 in DNA: TGTGCCAGCAGTTACCTACCAGGGGGCAGCTCCTACGAGCAGTACTTC.

This rearrangement joins TRBV4-2 to TRBJ2-7, with 8 bases aligning to TRBD2. The junction had 14 bases not matched to a gene; V was cut back by 2 bases and J by 2 bases. The CDR3 has 18 amino acids. Germline values: CDR1 LGHNA, CDR2 YNFKEQ. Written as DNA, the CDR3 is TGTGCCAGCAGCCAATCCAGGGGAGTAGCGGGAAGCCCCTACGAGCAGTACTTC. Translated, it gives CASSQSRGVAGSPYEQYF.

Only a few counts were recorded for this clone. V and J are TRBV6-1 and TRBJ2-2; 7 positions match TRBD1. J gave up 5 bases and V 4 bases, and 10 bases lay outside the gene matches. CDR1 and CDR2 from the germline V gene are MNHNS and SASEGT. The CDR3 covers 16 residues. The CDR3 sequence: CASSADRAHGTGELFF. Written as DNA, the CDR3 is TGTGCCAGCAGTGCCGACAGGGCCCACGGGACCGGGGAGCTGTTTTTT.

This chain uses TRBV15 with TRBJ2-5, with TRBD1 identical over 10 bases. There are 15 residues in the CDR3. The V segment lost 7 bases and the J segment 3 bases; nucleotides outside the gene matches: 8. Germline CDR1 LNHNV, CDR2 YYDKDF (reference sequence). The CDR3 sequence: CATTNRDRGEETQYF. CDR3 DNA sequence: TGTGCCACCACAAATCGGGACAGGGGAGAAGAGACCCAGTACTTC. The full variable domain, with the rest looked up from reference TRBV15 and TRBJ2-5, is DAMVIQNPRYQVTQFGKPVTLSCSQTLNHNVMYWYQQKSSQAPKLLFHYYDKDFNNEADTPDNFQSRRPNTSFCFLDIRSPGLGDTAMYLCATTNRDRGEETQYFGPGTRLLVL.

J is TRBJ2-3 and V is TRBV5-5; 9 nucleotides line up with TRBD1. This CDR3 contains 17 residues. CDR1 and CDR2 from the germline V gene are SGHKS and YYEKEE (reference sequence). Trimming removed 2 bases from V and 4 bases from J; junction bases left unmatched: 11. The CDR3 DNA follows: TGTGCCAGCAGCTTCCGGATTACAGGGGGCGGTTCAGATACGCAGTATTTT. It encodes CASSFRITGGGSDTQYF.

The V and J genes are TRBV28 and TRBJ2-7; D might be TRBD1 (6 bases). Germline CDR1 MDHEN, CDR2 SYDVKM. The CDR3 contains 13 residues. Trimming left V 11 bases short and J 3 bases short, with 17 bases between. CDR3 in amino acids: CAGNRAPFYEQYF. The CDR3 nucleotides are TGTGCCGGGAACAGGGCTCCTTTCTACGAGCAGTACTTC. Using reference TRBV28 and TRBJ2-7 for the parts outside the CDR3, the full variable domain is DVKVTQSSRYLVKRTGEKVFLECVQDMDHENMFWYRQDPGLGLRLIYFSYDVKMKEKGDIPEGYSVSREKKERFSLILESASTNQTSMYLCAGNRAPFYEQYFGPGTRLTVT.